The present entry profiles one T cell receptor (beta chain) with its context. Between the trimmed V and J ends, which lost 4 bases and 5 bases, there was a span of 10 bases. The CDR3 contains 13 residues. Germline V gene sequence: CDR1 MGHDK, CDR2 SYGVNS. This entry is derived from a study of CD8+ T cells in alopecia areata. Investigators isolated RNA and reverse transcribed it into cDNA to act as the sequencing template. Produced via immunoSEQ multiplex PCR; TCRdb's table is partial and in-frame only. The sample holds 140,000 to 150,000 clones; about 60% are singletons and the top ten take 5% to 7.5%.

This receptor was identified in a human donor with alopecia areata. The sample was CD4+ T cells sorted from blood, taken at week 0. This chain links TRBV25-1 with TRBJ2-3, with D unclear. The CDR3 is CASSALWGDTQYF. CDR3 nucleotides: TGTGCCAGCAGTGCCCTGTGGGGAGATACGCAGTATTTT.